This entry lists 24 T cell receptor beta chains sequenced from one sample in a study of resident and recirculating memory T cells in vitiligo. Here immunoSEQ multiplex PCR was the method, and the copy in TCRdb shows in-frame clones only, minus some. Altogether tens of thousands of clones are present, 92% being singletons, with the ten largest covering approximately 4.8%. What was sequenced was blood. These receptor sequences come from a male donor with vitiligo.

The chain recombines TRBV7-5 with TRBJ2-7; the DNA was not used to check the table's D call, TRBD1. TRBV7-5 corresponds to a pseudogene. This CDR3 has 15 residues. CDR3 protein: CVRGSGTGGNYEQYF. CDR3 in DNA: TGTGTCAGAGGCTCCGGGACAGGGGGTAACTACGAGCAGTACTTC.

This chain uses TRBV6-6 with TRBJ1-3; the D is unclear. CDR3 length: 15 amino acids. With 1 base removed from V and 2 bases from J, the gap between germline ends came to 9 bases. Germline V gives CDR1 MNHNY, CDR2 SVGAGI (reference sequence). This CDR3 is CASSYFGGTGNTIYF. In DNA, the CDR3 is TGTGCCAGCAGTTACTTTGGAGGGACTGGAAACACCATATATTTT.

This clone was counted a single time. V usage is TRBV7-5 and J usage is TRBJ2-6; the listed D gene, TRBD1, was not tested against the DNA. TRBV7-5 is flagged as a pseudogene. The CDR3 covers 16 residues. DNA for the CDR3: TGTGCCAGAAGCTTACAGGGCGGCTCTGGGGCCAACGTCCTGACTTTC. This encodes CARSLQGGSGANVLTF.

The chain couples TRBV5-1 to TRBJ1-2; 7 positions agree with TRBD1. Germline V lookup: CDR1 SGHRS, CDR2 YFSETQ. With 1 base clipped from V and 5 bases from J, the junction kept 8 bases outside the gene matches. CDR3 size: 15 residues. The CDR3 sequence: CASSLSGQAPYGYTF. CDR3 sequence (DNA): TGCGCCAGCAGCTTGAGCGGACAGGCCCCTTATGGCTACACCTTC.

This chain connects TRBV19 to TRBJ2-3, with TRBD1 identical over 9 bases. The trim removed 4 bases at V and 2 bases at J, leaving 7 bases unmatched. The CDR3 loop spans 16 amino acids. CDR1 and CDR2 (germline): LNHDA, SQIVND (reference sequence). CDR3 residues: CASSKPWTGVTDTQYF. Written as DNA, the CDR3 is TGTGCCAGTAGTAAACCTTGGACAGGGGTCACAGATACGCAGTATTTT.

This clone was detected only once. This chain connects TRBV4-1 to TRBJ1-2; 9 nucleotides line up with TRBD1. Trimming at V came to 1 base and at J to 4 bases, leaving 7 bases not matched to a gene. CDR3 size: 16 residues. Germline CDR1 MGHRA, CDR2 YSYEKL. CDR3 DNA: TGCGCCAGCAGCCAAGCCCGGACAGGGGATAGCTATGGCTACACCTTC. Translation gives CASSQARTGDSYGYTF.

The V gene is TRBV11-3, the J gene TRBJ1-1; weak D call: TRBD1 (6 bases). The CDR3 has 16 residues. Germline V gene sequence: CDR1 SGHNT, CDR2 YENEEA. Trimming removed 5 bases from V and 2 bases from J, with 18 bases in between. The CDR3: CASSLIGGGPNTEAFF. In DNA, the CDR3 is TGTGCCAGCAGCCTAATAGGGGGTGGGCCCAACACTGAAGCTTTCTTT.

The CDR3, as DNA: TGTGCCAGCAGCTTGGTTATGAACACTGAAGCTTTCTTT. Its translation: CASSLVMNTEAFF. V is TRBV5-6 and J is TRBJ1-1; D not resolved. The CDR3 contains 13 residues. V lost 0 bases, J lost 0 bases, and 3 bases lay in between. Germline CDR1 reads SGHDT; CDR2 reads YYEEEE.

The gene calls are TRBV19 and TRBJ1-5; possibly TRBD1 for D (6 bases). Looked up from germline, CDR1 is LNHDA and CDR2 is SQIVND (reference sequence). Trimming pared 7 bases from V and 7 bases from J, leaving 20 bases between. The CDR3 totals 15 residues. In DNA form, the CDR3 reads TGTGCCAGTACTTCCCGCGAGACAGGAAGACAGCCCCAGCATTTT. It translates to CASTSRETGRQPQHF.

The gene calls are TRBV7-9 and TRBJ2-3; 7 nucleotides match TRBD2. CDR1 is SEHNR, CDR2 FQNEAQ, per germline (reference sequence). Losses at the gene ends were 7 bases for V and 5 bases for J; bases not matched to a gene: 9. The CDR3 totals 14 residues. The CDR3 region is CASTPAGDLDTQYF. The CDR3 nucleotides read TGTGCCAGCACCCCGGCGGGAGACTTAGATACGCAGTATTTT.

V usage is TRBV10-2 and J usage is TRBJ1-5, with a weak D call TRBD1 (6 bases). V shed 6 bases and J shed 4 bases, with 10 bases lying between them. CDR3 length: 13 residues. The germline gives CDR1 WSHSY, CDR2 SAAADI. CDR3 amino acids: CASRVGGNQPQHF. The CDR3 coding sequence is TGCGCCAGCAGAGTAGGGGGAAATCAGCCCCAGCATTTT.

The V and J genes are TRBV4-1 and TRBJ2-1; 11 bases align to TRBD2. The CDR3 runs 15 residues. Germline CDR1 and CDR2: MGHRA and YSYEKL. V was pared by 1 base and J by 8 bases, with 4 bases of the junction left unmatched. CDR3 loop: CASSQGSGRADEQFF. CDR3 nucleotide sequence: TGCGCCAGCAGCCAAGGTAGCGGGAGGGCCGATGAGCAGTTCTTC.

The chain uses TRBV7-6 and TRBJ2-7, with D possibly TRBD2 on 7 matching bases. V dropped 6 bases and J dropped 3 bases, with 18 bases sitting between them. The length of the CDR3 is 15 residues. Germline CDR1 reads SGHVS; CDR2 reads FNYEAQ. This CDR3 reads CASRPGGGSIYEQYF. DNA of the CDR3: TGTGCCAGCAGACCGGGGGGCGGGAGTATCTACGAGCAGTACTTC. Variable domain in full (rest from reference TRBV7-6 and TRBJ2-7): GAGVSQSPRYKVTKRGQDVALRCDPISGHVSLYWYRQALGQGPEFLTYFNYEAQQDKSGLPNDRFSAERPEGSISTLTIQRTEQRDSAMYRCASRPGGGSIYEQYFGPGTRLTVT.

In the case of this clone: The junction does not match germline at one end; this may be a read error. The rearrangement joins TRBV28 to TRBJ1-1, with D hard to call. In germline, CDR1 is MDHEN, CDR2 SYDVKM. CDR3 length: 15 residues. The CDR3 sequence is CASSPSLLSQPESFF. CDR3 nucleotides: TGTGCCAGCAGTCCGTCACTGCTTTCACAGCCTGAATCTTTCTTT.

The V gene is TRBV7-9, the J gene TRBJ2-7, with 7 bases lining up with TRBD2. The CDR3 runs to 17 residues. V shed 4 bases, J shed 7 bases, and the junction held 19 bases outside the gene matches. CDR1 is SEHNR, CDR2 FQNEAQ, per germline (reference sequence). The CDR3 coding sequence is TGTGCCAGCAGCTCCGCCCTCTTGACTAGCTACCTTGGGGAGCAGTACTTC. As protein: CASSSALLTSYLGEQYF.

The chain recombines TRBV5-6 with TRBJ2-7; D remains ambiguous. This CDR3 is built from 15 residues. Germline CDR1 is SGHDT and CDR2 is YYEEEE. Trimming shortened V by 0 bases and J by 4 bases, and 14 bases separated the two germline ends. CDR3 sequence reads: CASSLGPLKHYEQYF. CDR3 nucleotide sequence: TGTGCCAGCAGCTTGGGCCCCCTGAAACATTACGAGCAGTACTTC.

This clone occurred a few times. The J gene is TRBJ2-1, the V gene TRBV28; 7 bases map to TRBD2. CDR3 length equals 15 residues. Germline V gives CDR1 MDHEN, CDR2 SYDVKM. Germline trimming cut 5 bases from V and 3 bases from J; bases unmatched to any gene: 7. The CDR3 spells CASSKVLASYNEQFF. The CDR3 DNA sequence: TGTGCCAGCAGTAAGGTACTAGCGAGCTACAATGAGCAGTTCTTC.

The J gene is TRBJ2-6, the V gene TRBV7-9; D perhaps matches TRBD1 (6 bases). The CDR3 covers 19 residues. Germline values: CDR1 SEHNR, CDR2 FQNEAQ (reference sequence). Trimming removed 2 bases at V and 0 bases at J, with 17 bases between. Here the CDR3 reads CASSLRGYGVLSGANVLTF. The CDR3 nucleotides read TGTGCCAGCAGCTTAAGGGGGTACGGGGTCCTCTCTGGGGCCAACGTCCTGACTTTC.

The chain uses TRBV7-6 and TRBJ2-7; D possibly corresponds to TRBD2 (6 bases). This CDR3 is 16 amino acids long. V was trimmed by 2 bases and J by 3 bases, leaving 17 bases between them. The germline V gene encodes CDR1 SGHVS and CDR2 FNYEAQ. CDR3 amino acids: CASSLILGTSNYEQYF. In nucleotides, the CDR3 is TGTGCCAGCAGCTTAATACTGGGGACTTCAAACTACGAGCAGTACTTC. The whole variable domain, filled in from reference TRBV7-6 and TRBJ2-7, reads GAGVSQSPRYKVTKRGQDVALRCDPISGHVSLYWYRQALGQGPEFLTYFNYEAQQDKSGLPNDRFSAERPEGSISTLTIQRTEQRDSAMYRCASSLILGTSNYEQYFGPGTRLTVT.

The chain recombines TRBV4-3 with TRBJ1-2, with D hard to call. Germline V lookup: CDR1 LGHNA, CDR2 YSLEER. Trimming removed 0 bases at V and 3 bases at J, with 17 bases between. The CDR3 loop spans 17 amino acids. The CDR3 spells CASSQDPAGDGYYGYTF. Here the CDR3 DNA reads TGCGCCAGCAGCCAAGATCCCGCGGGCGACGGTTACTATGGCTACACCTTC.

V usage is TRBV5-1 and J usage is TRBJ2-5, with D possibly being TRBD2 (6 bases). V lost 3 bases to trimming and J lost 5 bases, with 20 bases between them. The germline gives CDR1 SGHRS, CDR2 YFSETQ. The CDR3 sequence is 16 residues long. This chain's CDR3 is CASSSGGTARRETQYF. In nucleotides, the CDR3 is TGCGCCAGCAGCTCAGGCGGGACTGCCCGTCGGGAGACCCAGTACTTC.

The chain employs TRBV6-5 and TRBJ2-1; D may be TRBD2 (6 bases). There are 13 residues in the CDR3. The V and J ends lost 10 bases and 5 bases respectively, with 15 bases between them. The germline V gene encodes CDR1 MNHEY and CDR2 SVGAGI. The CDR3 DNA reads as TGTGCCACAAAGAGGGAGGTTAACAATGAGCAGTTCTTC. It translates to CATKREVNNEQFF.

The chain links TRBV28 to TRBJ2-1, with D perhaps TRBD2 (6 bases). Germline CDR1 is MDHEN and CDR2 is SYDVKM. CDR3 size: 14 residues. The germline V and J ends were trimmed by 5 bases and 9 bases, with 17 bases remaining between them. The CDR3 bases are TGTGCCAGCAGTCCGAGCGGGCTGGTTGCTGAGCAGTTCTTC. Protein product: CASSPSGLVAEQFF. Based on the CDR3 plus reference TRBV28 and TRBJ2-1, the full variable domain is DVKVTQSSRYLVKRTGEKVFLECVQDMDHENMFWYRQDPGLGLRLIYFSYDVKMKEKGDIPEGYSVSREKKERFSLILESASTNQTSMYLCASSPSGLVAEQFFGPGTRLTVL.

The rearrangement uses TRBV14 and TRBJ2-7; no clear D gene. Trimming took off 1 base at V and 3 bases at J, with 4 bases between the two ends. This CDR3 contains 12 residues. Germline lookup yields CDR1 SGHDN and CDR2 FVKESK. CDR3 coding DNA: TGTGCCAGCAGCCAAGTCAGCTACGAGCAGTACTTC. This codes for CASSQVSYEQYF.